Below are 26 T cell receptor beta chains sequenced from a single sample in a study of graft-versus-host responses after intestinal transplantation (dated by TCRdb to the early 2020s). These receptors' targets are unknown. Library preparation employed the immunoSEQ multiplex PCR assay. Held by TCRdb, this immuneACCESS table contains in-frame sequences only and omits some clones. Under half of the omission traces to an unresolved V gene where checked; the cause of the rest is unknown. The sample records roughly 97,000 clones, 90% to 95% of which are singletons. Approximately 0.17% of the sample lies in the top ten. In the paper's terms, the time point label means: cells obtained before transplantation from donor or recipient. Material: unstimulated CD4+ T cells sorted from spleen or lymph node cells, obtained before transplant. The receptor set was obtained from a human donor who was the organ donor for an intestinal transplant.

The chain is built from TRBV30 and TRBJ2-3; 10 nucleotides line up with TRBD2. The ends lost 0 bases at V and 0 bases at J; junction bases unmatched: 0. Germline lookup yields CDR1 GTSNPN and CDR2 SVGIG (reference sequence). The CDR3 length is 15 residues. CDR3 sequence reads: CAWSVLAGSTDTQYF. The CDR3 DNA follows: TGTGCCTGGAGTGTACTAGCGGGGAGCACAGATACGCAGTATTTT.

V and J are TRBV18 and TRBJ1-1; 8 bases match TRBD1. With V trimmed by 2 bases and J by 5 bases, 10 bases remained unmatched. The CDR3 totals 16 residues. Germline CDR1 is KGHSH and CDR2 is LQKENI. CDR3 in amino acids: CASSPRTGYEGTEAFF. In nucleotides, the CDR3 is TGTGCCAGCTCACCAAGGACAGGGTATGAAGGAACTGAAGCTTTCTTT.

The chain combines TRBV4-2 with TRBJ1-1; 8 nucleotides line up with TRBD1. Trimming removed 0 bases from V and 7 bases from J; junction bases left unmatched: 7. CDR1 LGHNA and CDR2 YNFKEQ come from the germline V gene. The CDR3 loop spans 15 amino acids. CDR3 coding DNA: TGTGCCAGCAGCCAAGAGGCACAGGGGGGGGGTGAAGCTTTCTTT. Encoded protein: CASSQEAQGGGEAFF.

The rearrangement uses TRBV5-4 and TRBJ2-5; 12 bases are shared with TRBD2. The CDR3 is made up of 18 amino acids. Per the germline V gene, CDR1 is SGHNT and CDR2 is YYREEE (reference sequence). Trimming at V came to 4 bases and at J to 0 bases, leaving 10 bases not matched to a gene. The CDR3 DNA reads TGTGCCAGCAGCCCCGGACTAGCGGGGCTCGTGTACCAAGAGACCCAGTACTTC. Amino acid sequence: CASSPGLAGLVYQETQYF.

This clone has more than one count but fewer than ten. This chain joins TRBV7-9 and TRBJ1-6; the D is unclear. Germline CDR1 and CDR2: SEHNR and FQNEAQ (reference sequence). Trimming left V 6 bases short and J 7 bases short, with 22 bases between. This CDR3 spans 17 amino acids. The CDR3 is CASSPYPLGIGNSPLHF. In nucleotides, the CDR3 is TGTGCCAGCAGTCCCTACCCACTAGGCATTGGGAATTCACCCCTCCACTTT.

V usage is TRBV18 and J usage is TRBJ2-7; weak D call: TRBD2 (6 bases). The length of the CDR3 is 14 residues. Trimming removed 3 bases from V and 6 bases from J, with 15 bases in between. CDR1 and CDR2 (germline): KGHSH, LQKENI. CDR3 in DNA: TGTGCCAGCTCACCGGGGGGTTTTCGGCGCGAGCAGTACTTC. Amino acid sequence: CASSPGGFRREQYF.

The chain combines TRBV19 with TRBJ1-2, with no clear D. With 4 bases removed from V and 2 bases from J, the gap between germline ends came to 11 bases. This CDR3 has 14 residues. The V gene's germline CDR1 is LNHDA and CDR2 SQIVND (reference sequence). CDR3 region: CASSRRLQNYGYTF. CDR3 in DNA: TGTGCCAGTAGTAGGCGACTGCAAAACTATGGCTACACCTTC.

CDR3 sequence reads: CASSSLGQGRGNTEAFF. The CDR3 DNA is TGTGCCAGCAGCTCGCTCGGACAGGGTAGGGGGAACACTGAAGCTTTCTTT. The chain has TRBV9 and TRBJ1-1; 8 nucleotides line up with TRBD1. J lost 1 base, V lost 4 bases, and 12 bases had no gene match. The CDR3 is 17 residues long. Germline V gene sequence: CDR1 SGDLS, CDR2 YYNGEE.

The gene calls are TRBV30 and TRBJ2-1; no clear D. The germline V gene encodes CDR1 GTSNPN and CDR2 SVGIG (reference sequence). V was cut by 3 bases and J by 6 bases, with 12 bases left in between. This CDR3 comprises 13 residues. The CDR3 protein is CAWSPRPVNEQFF. Written as DNA, the CDR3 is TGTGCCTGGAGCCCTAGACCCGTCAATGAGCAGTTCTTC.

The CDR3 region is CASSSRTQDYEQYF. CDR3 coding DNA: TGTGCCAGCAGTTCCCGGACTCAAGACTACGAGCAGTACTTC. The rearrangement joins TRBV6-5 to TRBJ2-7; a weak D match, TRBD2 (5 bases). This CDR3 contains 14 residues. Trimming stripped 4 bases from V and 3 bases from J, with 13 bases between. Germline CDR1 reads MNHEY; CDR2 reads SVGAGI.

This chain connects TRBV19 to TRBJ2-7, with 9 bases lining up with TRBD1. Trimming cost V 5 bases and J 4 bases; bases outside gene matches: 3. Germline CDR1 and CDR2: LNHDA and SQIVND (reference sequence). CDR3 length: 13 residues. CDR3 sequence: CASSVGQGYEQYF. CDR3 DNA sequence: TGTGCCAGTAGTGTAGGACAGGGGTACGAGCAGTACTTC.

The V and J genes are TRBV18 and TRBJ1-2, with unresolved D. The CDR3 length is 12 residues. The germline CDR1 and CDR2 sequences are KGHSH and LQKENI. Between the trimmed V and J ends, which lost 1 base and 8 bases, there was a span of 8 bases. DNA of the CDR3: TGTGCCAGCTCACCACGAGGGAAGGGCTACACCTTC. Translated: CASSPRGKGYTF.

The J gene is TRBJ2-2, the V gene TRBV5-1; 11 bases agree with TRBD1. The CDR3 sequence is 17 residues long. Per germline, CDR1 SGHRS and CDR2 YFSETQ. V dropped 2 bases and J dropped 4; count of bases not matched to a gene: 7. The CDR3 loop reads CASSLVPGQGGTGELFF. The CDR3 DNA follows: TGCGCCAGCAGCTTAGTTCCGGGACAGGGGGGCACCGGGGAGCTGTTTTTT.

The count of this clone is one. The V gene is TRBV5-1, the J gene TRBJ2-1; perhaps TRBD2 as D (6 bases). Germline V gene data show CDR1 as SGHRS and CDR2 as YFSETQ. The germline V and J ends were trimmed by 0 bases and 5 bases, with 15 bases remaining between them. The CDR3 totals 16 residues. The CDR3 coding sequence is TGCGCCAGCAGCTTGGTTACGGGGGTCGTGAACAATGAGCAGTTCTTC. Protein sequence: CASSLVTGVVNNEQFF. The full variable domain, its missing parts supplied by reference TRBV5-1 and TRBJ2-1, is KAGVTQTPRYLIKTRGQQVTLSCSPISGHRSVSWYQQTPGQGLQFLFEYFSETQRNKGNFPGRFSGRQFSNSRSEMNVSTLELGDSALYLCASSLVTGVVNNEQFFGPGTRLTVL.

This clone was detected a few times. The V gene is TRBV18, the J gene TRBJ1-4, with 7 bases aligning to TRBD1. V was pared by 4 bases and J by 1 base, with 0 bases of the junction left unmatched. The V gene's germline CDR1 is KGHSH and CDR2 LQKENI. This CDR3 has 14 residues. DNA for the CDR3: TGTGCCAGCTCACGGACAGGAACTAATGAAAAACTGTTTTTT. Translated, it gives CASSRTGTNEKLFF.

The gene calls are TRBV19 and TRBJ1-2; 7 bases are shared with TRBD1. Germline CDR1 LNHDA, CDR2 SQIVND (reference sequence). The CDR3 covers 13 residues. The J segment lost 4 bases and the V segment lost 5 bases, leaving 4 bases of the junction unmatched. DNA of the CDR3: TGTGCCAGTAGTGTAACAGGGGCCTATGGCTACACCTTC. Protein product: CASSVTGAYGYTF.

The chain has TRBV18 and TRBJ2-7; 7 bases agree with TRBD1. V lost 3 bases to trimming and J lost 3 bases; unmatched junction nucleotides: 20. The germline V gene has CDR1 KGHSH and CDR2 LQKENI. The CDR3 is 19 residues long. CDR3 in amino acids: CASSPPLGRGQLTVYEQYF. The DNA of the CDR3 is TGTGCCAGCTCACCCCCCCTGGGCAGGGGACAGCTAACAGTCTACGAGCAGTACTTC.

The rearrangement joins TRBV18 to TRBJ2-3; maybe TRBD1 (5 bases). The CDR3 is 15 amino acids. Germline V lookup: CDR1 KGHSH, CDR2 LQKENI. V shed 3 bases and J shed 0 bases, with 10 bases lying between them. CDR3 residues: CASSPDRGSTDTQYF. DNA of the CDR3: TGTGCCAGCTCACCGGATAGGGGTAGCACAGATACGCAGTATTTT. The variable domain in full, completed from reference TRBV18 and TRBJ2-3, reads NAGVMQNPRHLVRRRGQEARLRCSPMKGHSHVYWYRQLPEEGLKFMVYLQKENIIDESGMPKERFSAEFPKEGPSILRIQQVVRGDSAAYFCASSPDRGSTDTQYFGPGTRLTVL.

The chain couples TRBV6-5 to TRBJ1-1; 8 positions agree with TRBD1. The CDR3 consists of 13 residues. J was trimmed by 0 bases and V by 7 bases; bases with no gene match: 1. Germline loops: CDR1 MNHEY, CDR2 SVGAGI. The CDR3: CASNRGLNTEAFF. For the CDR3, the DNA is TGTGCCAGCAACAGGGGGTTGAACACTGAAGCTTTCTTT.

This clone appeared a single time. This chain links TRBV4-1 with TRBJ2-4, with 12 bases fitting TRBD2. With 4 bases clipped from V and 6 bases from J, the junction kept 10 bases outside the gene matches. This CDR3 is 17 amino acids long. In germline, CDR1 is MGHRA, CDR2 YSYEKL. The DNA for the CDR3 is TGCGCCAGCAGCCCCCAAGTGACTAGCGGGGGCCTAAACATTCAGTACTTC. Protein: CASSPQVTSGGLNIQYF.

This chain links TRBV7-2 with TRBJ1-2, with TRBD1 as a possible D gene (5 bases). CDR1 SGHTA and CDR2 FQGNSA come from the germline V gene. Trimming removed 0 bases at V and 8 bases at J, with 10 bases between. CDR3 length: 13 amino acids. The DNA for the CDR3 is TGTGCCAGCAGCTTAGCCACGGGGGACGGCTACACCTTC. It codes for CASSLATGDGYTF.

This clone was picked up one time. The chain employs TRBV19 and TRBJ1-1, with unresolved D. Looked up from germline, CDR1 is LNHDA and CDR2 is SQIVND (reference sequence). The CDR3 extends over 15 amino acids. V lost 3 bases, J lost 1 base, and 12 bases lay in between. The CDR3 spells CASSIPRLRNTEAFF. CDR3 in DNA: TGTGCCAGTAGTATCCCCAGGCTAAGGAACACTGAAGCTTTCTTT.

V usage is TRBV19 and J usage is TRBJ1-4; no clear D gene. Germline V lookup: CDR1 LNHDA, CDR2 SQIVND (reference sequence). The CDR3 is made up of 11 amino acids. Trimming left V 7 bases short and J 8 bases short, with 8 bases between. The CDR3 sequence is CASKEREKLFF. The CDR3 DNA reads TGTGCCAGTAAGGAGCGAGAAAAACTGTTTTTT. The whole variable domain, filled in from reference TRBV19 and TRBJ1-4, reads DGGITQSPKYLFRKEGQNVTLSCEQNLNHDAMYWYRQDPGQGLRLIYYSQIVNDFQKGDIAEGYSVSREKKESFPLTVTSAQKNPTAFYLCASKEREKLFFGSGTQLSVL.

V and J are TRBV28 and TRBJ2-5, with 9 bases fitting TRBD1. J was trimmed by 3 bases and V by 3 bases; bases with no gene match: 8. The CDR3 sequence is 16 residues long. From germline, CDR1 is MDHEN and CDR2 SYDVKM. This CDR3 reads CASSFWSGTGKETQYF. As DNA, the CDR3 is TGTGCCAGCAGTTTCTGGTCCGGGACAGGGAAAGAGACCCAGTACTTC.

The J gene is TRBJ2-7, the V gene TRBV6-1, with TRBD1 identical over 7 bases. V was clipped by 6 bases and J by 5 bases; unmatched bases: 4. The CDR3 consists of 12 residues. Germline loops: CDR1 MNHNS, CDR2 SASEGT. The CDR3: CASRETGNEQYF. CDR3 sequence (DNA): TGTGCCAGCAGGGAGACAGGGAACGAGCAGTACTTC.

The gene calls are TRBV4-2 and TRBJ1-5; the match to TRBD1 covers 11 bases. With V trimmed by 2 bases and J by 5 bases, 5 bases remained unmatched. CDR3 length equals 16 residues. The germline CDR1 and CDR2 sequences are LGHNA and YNFKEQ. The CDR3 protein is CASSQPGTGGDQPQHF. The CDR3 DNA reads as TGTGCCAGCAGCCAACCCGGGACAGGGGGGGATCAGCCCCAGCATTTT.